This is a list of T cell receptor beta chains from one sample in a study of beta chain features in type 1 diabetes. Sequenced by immunoSEQ multiplex PCR; TCRdb stores in-frame clones only, minus some. The top ten hold 0.045% to 0.06% of the sample, which has 450,000 or so clones, about an eighth seen once. Material for sequencing was naive CD4+ T cells from blood. The receptors shown here come from a woman under 30 in good health. CDR3s include the opening cysteine and the closing phenylalanine or tryptophan. Each record gives: CDR3 DNA, CDR3 protein, J gene, V gene, D gene, clone size. The D gene is left open where the match is weak. Clone sizes are given selectively: once, few, many, or a class where the clone is expanded.

DNA: TGTGCCAGCAGCTTAGCGCGACTAGCTTACAATGAGCAGTTCTTC
CDR3: CASSLARLAYNEQFF
J: TRBJ2-1
V: TRBV11-1
D: TRBD2
size: few

DNA: TGTGCCAGCAGCTCATCCTCTGGAAACACCATATATTTT
CDR3: CASSSSSGNTIYF
J: TRBJ1-3
V: TRBV7-9
D: .
size: .

DNA: TGCAGCGGTGAGGGGGGATTCGGGACCCAGTACTTC
CDR3: CSGEGGFGTQYF
J: TRBJ2-5
V: TRBV29-1
D: .
size: .

DNA: TGTGCCAGCAGCTGGAATACCGGGACACCGGTTTACGAGCAGTACTTC
CDR3: CASSWNTGTPVYEQYF
J: TRBJ2-7
V: TRBV7-9
D: .
size: .

DNA: TGTGCCAGCAGTGAAGCGCTCCGGGGACACCCGGGCAATCAGCCCCAGCATTTT
CDR3: CASSEALRGHPGNQPQHF
J: TRBJ1-5
V: TRBV2
D: .
size: .

DNA: TGTGCCAGCAGTTTTTTACAGGGCCCTGGAAACACCATATATTTT
CDR3: CASSFLQGPGNTIYF
J: TRBJ1-3
V: TRBV6-5
D: .
size: .

DNA: TGCGCCAGCAGCCGAATAGCTCAGGTCTCTGGGGCCAACGTCCTGACTTTC
CDR3: CASSRIAQVSGANVLTF
J: TRBJ2-6
V: TRBV4-3
D: .
size: .

DNA: TGCGCCAGCAGCCAAACGGTCTCACAGGGCAATGAGCAGTTCTTC
CDR3: CASSQTVSQGNEQFF
J: TRBJ2-1
V: TRBV5-1
D: .
size: few

DNA: TGTGCCAGCAGCGTAGAGGCGGGAGGCTACAATGAGCAGTTCTTC
CDR3: CASSVEAGGYNEQFF
J: TRBJ2-1
V: TRBV9
D: TRBD2
size: few

DNA: TGTGCCAGCAGTTTCGGCCATTCAAGTGGCTACACCTTC
CDR3: CASSFGHSSGYTF
J: TRBJ1-2
V: TRBV27
D: .
size: .

DNA: TGTGCCAGCAGCCAAGAAGTGGGCAGCTCCTACGAGCAGTACTTC
CDR3: CASSQEVGSSYEQYF
J: TRBJ2-7
V: TRBV4-2
D: .
size: few

DNA: TGTGCCAGCAGCTTAGGGGTTAAACAGCCCCAGCATTTT
CDR3: CASSLGVKQPQHF
J: TRBJ1-5
V: TRBV7-8
D: .
size: .

DNA: TGTGCCAGCAGTGCACAGGGGGCATCCTACGAGCAGTACTTC
CDR3: CASSAQGASYEQYF
J: TRBJ2-7
V: TRBV6-5
D: TRBD1
size: .

DNA: TGTGCCAGCGGGGGGTTCCAGGGATCACCCCTCCACTTT
CDR3: CASGGFQGSPLHF
J: TRBJ1-6
V: TRBV6-5
D: .
size: few

DNA: TGTGCCAGCTCACCAGGCGACTCTGGAAACACCATATATTTT
CDR3: CASSPGDSGNTIYF
J: TRBJ1-3
V: TRBV18
D: .
size: .

DNA: TGCAGTGCTAGCTGGGGTGAAAAACTGTTTTTT
CDR3: CSASWGEKLFF
J: TRBJ1-4
V: TRBV20-1
D: .
size: .

DNA: TGTGCCAGCAGCTTAGCGTCGACCAGCGGGCCCTTCCAAGAGACCCAGTACTTC
CDR3: CASSLASTSGPFQETQYF
J: TRBJ2-5
V: TRBV7-6
D: .
size: .

DNA: TGTGCCAGCAGCGTAGGACTAGGGGAGACCCAGTACTTC
CDR3: CASSVGLGETQYF
J: TRBJ2-5
V: TRBV9
D: .
size: few

DNA: TGTGCCAGCAGCCTCCAGGGTACTCTCAATGAGCAGTTCTTC
CDR3: CASSLQGTLNEQFF
J: TRBJ2-1
V: TRBV9
D: .
size: few

DNA: TGCGCCAGCAGCCAAGCAACAGCTAACTATGGCTACACCTTC
CDR3: CASSQATANYGYTF
J: TRBJ1-2
V: TRBV4-3
D: .
size: .

DNA: TGTGCCTGGAGTAAGGGGGCCAACACTGAAGCTTTCTTT
CDR3: CAWSKGANTEAFF
J: TRBJ1-1
V: TRBV30
D: TRBD1
size: few

DNA: TGTGCCAGCAGCCCTCATGCGGGAGAGTACGAGCAGTACTTC
CDR3: CASSPHAGEYEQYF
J: TRBJ2-7
V: TRBV11-1
D: TRBD2
size: .